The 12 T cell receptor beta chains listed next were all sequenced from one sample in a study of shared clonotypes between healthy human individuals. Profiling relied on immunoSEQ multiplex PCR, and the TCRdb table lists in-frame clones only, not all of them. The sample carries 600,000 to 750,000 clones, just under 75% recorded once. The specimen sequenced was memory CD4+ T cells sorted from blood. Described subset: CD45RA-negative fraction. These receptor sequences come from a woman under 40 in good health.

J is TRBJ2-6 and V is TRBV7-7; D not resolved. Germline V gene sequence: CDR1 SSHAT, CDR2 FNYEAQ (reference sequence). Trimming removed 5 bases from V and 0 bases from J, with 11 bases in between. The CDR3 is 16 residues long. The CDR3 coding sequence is TGTGCCAGCAGCCCCGGGCCTACCTCTGGGGCCAACGTCCTGACTTTC. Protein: CASSPGPTSGANVLTF.

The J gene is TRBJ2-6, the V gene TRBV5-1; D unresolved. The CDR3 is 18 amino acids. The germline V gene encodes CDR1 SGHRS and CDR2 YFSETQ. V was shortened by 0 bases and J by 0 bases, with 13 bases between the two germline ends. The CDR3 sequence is CASSLAGPFSSGANVLTF. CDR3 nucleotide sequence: TGCGCCAGCAGCTTGGCCGGTCCGTTCTCCTCTGGGGCCAACGTCCTGACTTTC. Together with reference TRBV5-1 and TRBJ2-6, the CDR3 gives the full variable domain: KAGVTQTPRYLIKTRGQQVTLSCSPISGHRSVSWYQQTPGQGLQFLFEYFSETQRNKGNFPGRFSGRQFSNSRSEMNVSTLELGDSALYLCASSLAGPFSSGANVLTFGAGSRLTVL.

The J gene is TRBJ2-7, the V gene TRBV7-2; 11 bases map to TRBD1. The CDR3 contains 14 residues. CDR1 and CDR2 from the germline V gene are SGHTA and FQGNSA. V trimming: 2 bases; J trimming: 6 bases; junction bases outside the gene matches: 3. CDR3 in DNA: TGTGCCAGCAGCTTACGGGGACAGGGGGGCGAGCAGTACTTC. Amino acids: CASSLRGQGGEQYF.

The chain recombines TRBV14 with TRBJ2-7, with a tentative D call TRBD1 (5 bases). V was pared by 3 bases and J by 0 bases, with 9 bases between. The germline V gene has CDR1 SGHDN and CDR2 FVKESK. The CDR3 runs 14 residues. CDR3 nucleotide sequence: TGTGCCAGCAGCCATTGGACAAGCTCCTACGAGCAGTACTTC. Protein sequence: CASSHWTSSYEQYF.

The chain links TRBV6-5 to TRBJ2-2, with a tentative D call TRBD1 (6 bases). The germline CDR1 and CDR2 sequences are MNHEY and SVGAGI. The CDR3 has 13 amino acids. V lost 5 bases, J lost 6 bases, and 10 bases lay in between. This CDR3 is CASSGGQAGELFF. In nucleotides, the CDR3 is TGTGCCAGCAGTGGGGGCCAAGCCGGGGAGCTGTTTTTT.

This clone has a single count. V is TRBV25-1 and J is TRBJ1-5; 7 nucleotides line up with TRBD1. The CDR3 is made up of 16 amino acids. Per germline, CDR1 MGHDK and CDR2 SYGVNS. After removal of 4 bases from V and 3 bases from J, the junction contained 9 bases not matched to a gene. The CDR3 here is CASSGQTGVHNQPQHF. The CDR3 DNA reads TGTGCCAGCAGTGGGCAAACAGGGGTACACAATCAGCCCCAGCATTTT. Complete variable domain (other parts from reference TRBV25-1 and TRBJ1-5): EADIYQTPRYLVIGTGKKITLECSQTMGHDKMYWYQQDPGMELHLIHYSYGVNSTEKGDLSSESTVSRIRTEHFPLTLESARPSHTSQYLCASSGQTGVHNQPQHFGDGTRLSIL.

DNA of the CDR3: TGCGCCAGCAGCTCCAGACTAGCGGGAGATCACACCGGGGAGCTGTTTTTT. The encoded protein is CASSSRLAGDHTGELFF. The V and J genes are TRBV5-1 and TRBJ2-2; 12 nucleotides agree with TRBD2. CDR3 length equals 17 residues. With V trimmed by 3 bases and J by 3 bases, 6 bases remained unmatched. The V gene's germline CDR1 is SGHRS and CDR2 YFSETQ.

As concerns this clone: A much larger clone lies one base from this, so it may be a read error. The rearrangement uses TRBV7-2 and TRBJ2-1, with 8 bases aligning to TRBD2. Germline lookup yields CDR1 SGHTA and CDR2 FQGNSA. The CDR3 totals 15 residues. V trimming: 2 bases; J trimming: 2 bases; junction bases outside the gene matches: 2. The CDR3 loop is CASSLSGGPYNEQFF. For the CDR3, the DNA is TGTGCCAGCAGCTTATCGGGAGGGCCCTACAATGAGCAGTTCTTC.

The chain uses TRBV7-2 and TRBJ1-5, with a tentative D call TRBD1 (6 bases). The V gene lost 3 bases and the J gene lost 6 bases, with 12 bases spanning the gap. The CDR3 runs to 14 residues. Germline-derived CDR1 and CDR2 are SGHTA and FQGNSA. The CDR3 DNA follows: TGTGCCAGCAGCTTTACAGGGTGGGGTCAGCCCCAGCATTTT. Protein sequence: CASSFTGWGQPQHF.

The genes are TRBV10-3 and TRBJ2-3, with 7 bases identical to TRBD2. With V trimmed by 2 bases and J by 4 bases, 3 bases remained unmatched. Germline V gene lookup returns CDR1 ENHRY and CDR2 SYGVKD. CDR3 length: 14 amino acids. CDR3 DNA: TGTGCCATCAGTGAGGCGGGAGCGGCAGATACGCAGTATTTT. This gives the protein CAISEAGAADTQYF.

CDR3 region: CASRTIGRSSYEQYF. CDR3 coding DNA: TGTGCCAGCCGTACCATAGGGAGGAGCTCCTACGAGCAGTACTTC. The J gene is TRBJ2-7, the V gene TRBV6-5, with D perhaps TRBD2 (6 bases). From germline, CDR1 is MNHEY and CDR2 SVGAGI. CDR3 length: 15 residues. V was shortened by 8 bases and J by 0 bases, with 17 bases between the two germline ends.

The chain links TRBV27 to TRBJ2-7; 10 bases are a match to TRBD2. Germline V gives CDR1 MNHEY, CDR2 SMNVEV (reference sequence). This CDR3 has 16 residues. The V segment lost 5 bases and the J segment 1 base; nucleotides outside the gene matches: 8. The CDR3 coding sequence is TGTGCCAGCAGTCCTACTACTAGCGGGGTTTCCTACGAGCAGTACTTC. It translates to CASSPTTSGVSYEQYF.